Below are 17 T cell receptor beta chains sequenced from a single sample in a study of blood T cell repertoires in COVID-19. Only in-frame clones appear in the TCRdb table, and some are missing; sequencing was by immunoSEQ multiplex PCR. The repertoire has roughly 75,000 clones, 86% of them found once; the top ten carry approximately 17%. The sample consisted of peripheral blood. These receptors came from a man aged 80 or over in a cohort sampled during active COVID-19.

This chain links TRBV19 with TRBJ1-5, with 7 bases fitting TRBD1. J lost 4 bases, V lost 10 bases, and 4 bases had no gene match. Germline V gene data show CDR1 as LNHDA and CDR2 as SQIVND (reference sequence). CDR3 length equals 12 residues. The CDR3 region is CAIQTGNQPQHF. The CDR3 DNA is TGTGCCATACAGACAGGGAATCAGCCCCAGCATTTT.

The chain joins TRBV7-9 to TRBJ1-1; unclear D gene. CDR1 and CDR2 from the germline V gene are SEHNR and FQNEAQ (reference sequence). V dropped 1 base and J dropped 6 bases, with 12 bases sitting between them. This CDR3 spans 14 amino acids. This CDR3 is CASSLETPSAEAFF. For the CDR3, the DNA is TGTGCCAGCAGCTTAGAGACACCGTCGGCTGAAGCTTTCTTT. Looking up the rest from reference TRBV7-9 and TRBJ1-1 gives the full variable domain: DTGVSQNPRHKITKRGQNVTFRCDPISEHNRLYWYRQTLGQGPEFLTYFQNEAQLEKSRLLSDRFSAERPKGSFSTLEIQRTEQGDSAMYLCASSLETPSAEAFFGQGTRLTVV.

The J gene is TRBJ1-2, the V gene TRBV5-1; 9 nucleotides align to TRBD1. This CDR3 region has 15 residues. Germline CDR1 is SGHRS and CDR2 is YFSETQ. The V segment lost 0 bases and the J segment 5 bases; nucleotides outside the gene matches: 5. CDR3 loop: CASSLGQGVQYGYTF. DNA for the CDR3: TGCGCCAGCAGCTTGGGACAGGGGGTTCAGTATGGCTACACCTTC.

This chain uses TRBV6-5 with TRBJ2-1, with 11 bases identical to TRBD2. Germline-derived CDR1 and CDR2 are MNHEY and SVGAGI. V lost 8 bases, J lost 3 bases, and 6 bases stayed unmatched. The CDR3 totals 15 residues. The DNA of the CDR3 is TGTGCCAGCGGACTTAGCGGGGGGGACTACAATGAGCAGTTCTTC. Encoded protein: CASGLSGGDYNEQFF.

The chain recombines TRBV9 with TRBJ2-5, with 7 bases fitting TRBD2. This CDR3 has 16 amino acids. J was trimmed by 2 bases and V by 6 bases; bases with no gene match: 13. The germline V gene has CDR1 SGDLS and CDR2 YYNGEE. CDR3 amino acids: CASTPASGLGQETQYF. The CDR3 DNA follows: TGTGCCAGCACCCCCGCAAGTGGACTAGGACAAGAGACCCAGTACTTC.

This CDR3 is CASSHVGGPNTEAFF. CDR3 DNA: TGTGCCAGCAGCCACGTCGGGGGGCCTAACACTGAAGCTTTCTTT. The V call is TRBV3-1 (or the pseudogene TRBV3-2), the J call TRBJ1-1, with D perhaps matching TRBD1 (6 bases). V lost 3 bases, J lost 2 bases, and 13 bases lay in between. The CDR3 extends over 15 amino acids. Germline loops: CDR1 LGHDT, CDR2 YNNKEL (reference sequence).

This clone has a single count. This rearrangement joins TRBV6-6 to TRBJ2-7, with TRBD1 matching 7 bases. Germline V gene data show CDR1 as MNHNY and CDR2 as SVGAGI (reference sequence). CDR3 length: 15 residues. The V and J ends lost 8 bases and 2 bases, in that order; junction bases with no gene match: 12. The CDR3, as DNA: TGTGCCAGCGGAAAAACCGGGACAGTAACCTACGAGCAGTACTTC. Translated, it gives CASGKTGTVTYEQYF.

This clone was picked up a small number of times. The J gene is TRBJ1-6, the V gene TRBV2; D is perhaps TRBD1 (5 bases). The germline V gene encodes CDR1 SNHLY and CDR2 FYNNEI. The CDR3 consists of 12 residues. Trimming left V 7 bases short and J 8 bases short, with 9 bases between. This CDR3 is CASTDSYSPLHF. The CDR3 DNA follows: TGTGCCAGCACAGACAGCTATTCACCCCTCCACTTT.

This clone came up a few times. This sequence joins TRBV2 and TRBJ1-1; 7 bases line up with TRBD1. Germline lookup yields CDR1 SNHLY and CDR2 FYNNEI. The ends lost 6 bases at V and 1 base at J; junction bases unmatched: 5. The CDR3 extends over 14 amino acids. The CDR3 reads CASRPGQTNTEAFF. For the CDR3, the DNA is TGTGCCAGCAGACCGGGACAGACGAACACTGAAGCTTTCTTT.

This chain links TRBV2 with TRBJ1-2, with TRBD1 matching over 8 bases. After removal of 2 bases from V and 8 bases from J, the junction contained 7 bases not matched to a gene. Looked up from germline, CDR1 is SNHLY and CDR2 is FYNNEI. The CDR3 runs to 14 residues. The CDR3 here is CASSEMTGAFGYTF. The CDR3 coding sequence is TGTGCCAGCAGTGAAATGACAGGGGCTTTCGGCTACACCTTC.

To note about this clone: This CDR3 is also generated by other DNA sequences in the sample. V is TRBV11-2 and J is TRBJ2-5; D not resolved. This CDR3 is built from 11 residues. Germline CDR1 SGHAT, CDR2 FQNNGV. V was cut by 2 bases and J by 5 bases, with 3 bases left in between. The CDR3 reads CASSLSETQYF. CDR3 nucleotide sequence: TGTGCCAGCAGCTTATCTGAGACCCAGTACTTC.

The chain has TRBV19 and TRBJ1-1, with TRBD1 as a possible D gene (5 bases). Germline V gives CDR1 LNHDA, CDR2 SQIVND (reference sequence). V was pared by 3 bases and J by 3 bases, with 8 bases between. The CDR3 runs to 13 residues. CDR3 amino acids: CASSIQGDTEAFF. Written as DNA, the CDR3 is TGTGCCAGTAGTATCCAGGGTGACACTGAAGCTTTCTTT.

V usage is TRBV5-6 and J usage is TRBJ2-3; 16 bases match TRBD2. The CDR3 spans 18 residues. The germline V gene has CDR1 SGHDT and CDR2 YYEEEE. The V gene end was trimmed by 4 bases and the J gene end by 3 bases; junction bases not matched to a gene: 8. This CDR3 reads CASSITGTSGGATDTQYF. The CDR3 coding sequence is TGTGCCAGCAGCATTACCGGGACTAGCGGGGGGGCGACAGATACGCAGTATTTT.

The J gene is TRBJ1-3, the V gene TRBV19, with TRBD1 as a possible D gene (6 bases). This CDR3 is 15 amino acids long. Germline CDR1 LNHDA, CDR2 SQIVND (reference sequence). The germline V and J ends were trimmed by 7 bases and 0 bases, with 13 bases remaining between them. The CDR3 nucleotides read TGTGCCAGTATCACGACAGGCTTCTCTGGAAACACCATATATTTT. Translation: CASITTGFSGNTIYF.

The chain has TRBV2 and TRBJ1-6; the D gene is possibly TRBD1 (5 bases). Germline V gene data show CDR1 as SNHLY and CDR2 as FYNNEI. The CDR3 is 15 residues long. V gave up 7 bases and J gave up 1 base, with 11 bases separating them. This chain's CDR3 is CASTAGLSYNSPLHF. The CDR3 DNA follows: TGTGCCAGCACCGCAGGGTTGTCCTATAATTCACCCCTCCACTTT.

The chain employs TRBV18 and TRBJ2-7; TRBD1 aligns across 11 bases. The CDR3 consists of 14 residues. The germline V gene encodes CDR1 KGHSH and CDR2 LQKENI. Trimming at V came to 4 bases and at J to 4 bases, leaving 3 bases not matched to a gene. CDR3 sequence: CASSRGQGEYEQYF. The CDR3 nucleotides read TGTGCCAGCTCACGGGGACAGGGGGAGTACGAGCAGTACTTC.

This clone has just a few counts. The V and J genes are TRBV14 and TRBJ1-2; TRBD1 might be the D (5 bases). CDR1 SGHDN and CDR2 FVKESK come from the germline V gene. The CDR3 is made up of 14 amino acids. Trimming took off 5 bases at V and 5 bases at J, with 15 bases between the two ends. The CDR3 region is CASSNGGGIYGYTF. The CDR3 DNA reads TGTGCCAGCAGCAACGGGGGGGGGATATATGGCTACACCTTC. Drawing the rest from reference TRBV14 and TRBJ1-2, the complete variable domain is EAGVTQFPSHSVIEKGQTVTLRCDPISGHDNLYWYRRVMGKEIKFLLHFVKESKQDESGMPNNRFLAERTGGTYSTLKVQPAELEDSGVYFCASSNGGGIYGYTFGSGTRLTVV.